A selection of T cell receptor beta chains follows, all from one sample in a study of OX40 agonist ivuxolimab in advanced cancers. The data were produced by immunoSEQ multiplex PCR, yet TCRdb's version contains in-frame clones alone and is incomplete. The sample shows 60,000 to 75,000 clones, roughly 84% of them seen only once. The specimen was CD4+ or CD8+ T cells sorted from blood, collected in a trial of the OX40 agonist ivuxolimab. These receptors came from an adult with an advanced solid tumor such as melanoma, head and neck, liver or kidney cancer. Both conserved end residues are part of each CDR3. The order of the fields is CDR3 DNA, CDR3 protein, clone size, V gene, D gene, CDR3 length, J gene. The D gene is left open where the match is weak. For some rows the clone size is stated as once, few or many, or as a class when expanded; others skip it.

TGTGCCAGCAGCTCGGGACGGTTCTCTGGAAACACCATATATTTT | CASSSGRFSGNTIYF | . | TRBV27 | . | 15 | TRBJ1-3
. | CAWSVLVWGRPEAFF | . | TRBV30 | . | 15 | TRBJ1-1
TGTGCCAGCAGCCAACGGGACAGATCGAACACTGAAGCTTTCTTT | CASSQRDRSNTEAFF | . | TRBV9 | TRBD1 | 15 | TRBJ1-1
TGTGCCAGCAGCTTACAGGGGGTAAGCCAAGAGACCCAGTACTTC | CASSLQGVSQETQYF | . | TRBV11-2 | TRBD1 | 15 | TRBJ2-5
TGTGCCAGCAGCACCGTGGGGGGGCCCTACAATGAGCAGTTCTTC | CASSTVGGPYNEQFF | . | TRBV7-3 | . | 15 | TRBJ2-1
TGTGCCAGCAGCGCCACCGGCGGGTCGAATCAGCCCCAGCATTTT | CASSATGGSNQPQHF | . | TRBV9 | . | 15 | TRBJ1-5
TGTGCCAGCAGTTCCCCCCCGGCCAATCAGCCCCAGCATTTT | CASSSPPANQPQHF | . | TRBV28 | . | 14 | TRBJ1-5
TGCGCCAGCAGCCAAGATACAGGGATTCTAGCCGGGGAGCTGTTTTTT | CASSQDTGILAGELFF | . | TRBV4-1 | . | 16 | TRBJ2-2
TGTGCCAGCAGTCGAGTAGTCGAGGATACGCAGTATTTT | CASSRVVEDTQYF | . | TRBV6-4 | . | 13 | TRBJ2-3
TGTGCCAGCCAGGGACGGATGAACACTGAAGCTTTCTTT | CASQGRMNTEAFF | . | TRBV7-2 | . | 13 | TRBJ1-1
TGTGCCAGCAGTTTTCGAGGACGGGCCTCTGGGGCCAACGTCCTGACTTTC | CASSFRGRASGANVLTF | few | TRBV28 | . | 17 | TRBJ2-6
TGTGCCAGCAGCTCCAAGGGGGCGACGAACACTGAAGCTTTCTTT | CASSSKGATNTEAFF | . | TRBV7-3 | TRBD1 | 15 | TRBJ1-1
TGTGCCAGCAGCATTCACCCGACAGGAACCTACGAGCAGTACTTC | CASSIHPTGTYEQYF | . | TRBV5-4 | . | 15 | TRBJ2-7
TGTGCCAGCAGGACCGGGACAGGGGTTAACTATGGCTACACCTTC | CASRTGTGVNYGYTF | . | TRBV5-4 | TRBD1 | 15 | TRBJ1-2
TGTGCCATCAGTGACCGTGACAGGGAAAATCAGCCCCAGCATTTT | CAISDRDRENQPQHF | . | TRBV10-3 | TRBD1 | 15 | TRBJ1-5
TGTGCCAGTAGTCCCGACAGGGCGTATGGCTACACCTTC | CASSPDRAYGYTF | . | TRBV19 | TRBD1 | 13 | TRBJ1-2
TGTGCCAGCAGCTTGGAGGGGAAGGGAAACGAAAAACTGTTTTTT | CASSLEGKGNEKLFF | . | TRBV5-6 | . | 15 | TRBJ1-4
TGCGCCAGCAGCTTTACTAGCGGGACGTACAATGAGCAGTTCTTC | CASSFTSGTYNEQFF | . | TRBV5-1 | TRBD2 | 15 | TRBJ2-1
TGTGCCAGCAGCCCGGCACAGGGAGGCGGCTACACCTTC | CASSPAQGGGYTF | once | TRBV11-3 | . | 13 | TRBJ1-2
TGTGCCAGCAGTTCCAGGGAGGGGAACTACGAGCAGTACTTC | CASSSREGNYEQYF | once | TRBV6-6 | TRBD2 | 14 | TRBJ2-7
TGTGCCAGCAGCCAAGGGGGAAACACCATATATTTT | CASSQGGNTIYF | . | TRBV7-9 | . | 12 | TRBJ1-3
TGTGCCAGCAGTTTTACAGGGAACTCCTACGAGCAGTACTTC | CASSFTGNSYEQYF | . | TRBV6-6 | . | 14 | TRBJ2-7
TGCAGCGTTGTGGATGGCCGGGAGACCCAGTACTTC | CSVVDGRETQYF | once | TRBV29-1 | . | 12 | TRBJ2-5
TGCAGCGTAGGCGGGACGGCCAGGAGGTACAATGAGCAGTTCTTC | CSVGGTARRYNEQFF | . | TRBV29-1 | . | 15 | TRBJ2-1
TGTGCCAGCAGTTCCCTGGGAGGCGGCCCCGGGGAGCTGTTTTTT | CASSSLGGGPGELFF | . | TRBV6-5 | . | 15 | TRBJ2-2
TGCGCCAGCAGCCCGGGACAGGGTTACAATGAGCAGTTCTTC | CASSPGQGYNEQFF | . | TRBV5-1 | TRBD1 | 14 | TRBJ2-1
TGTGCCAGTAGTATAGATTCGGGCGATGGCTACACCTTC | CASSIDSGDGYTF | few | TRBV19 | . | 13 | TRBJ1-2
TGTGCCAGCAGGCCTTCTCGGGGACAGGGGGTTCCCTACGAGCAGTACTTC | CASRPSRGQGVPYEQYF | once | TRBV2 | TRBD1 | 17 | TRBJ2-7
TGTGCCAGCAGTTACGGTCAGGGCTATAACTATGGCTACACCTTC | CASSYGQGYNYGYTF | . | TRBV6-5 | . | 15 | TRBJ1-2
TGTGCCAGCAGCTTAGACATCAGAACTGAAGCTTTCTTT | CASSLDIRTEAFF | . | TRBV7-2 | . | 13 | TRBJ1-1
TGTGCCTGGGGGCTGACAGGGGGCGGTTATAGCAATCAGCCCCAGCATTTT | CAWGLTGGGYSNQPQHF | . | TRBV30 | TRBD1 | 17 | TRBJ1-5
TGCGCCAGCAGCCAAGCGGAGCGGCTAGCCAAAAACATTCAGTACTTC | CASSQAERLAKNIQYF | . | TRBV4-1 | . | 16 | TRBJ2-4
TGTGCCAGCAGCGGCAGCTCCTACGAGCAGTACTTC | CASSGSSYEQYF | . | TRBV6-5 | . | 12 | TRBJ2-7
TGTGCCAGCAGCCCGCCGGGACAGCAATACGAGCAGTACTTC | CASSPPGQQYEQYF | . | TRBV7-2 | TRBD1 | 14 | TRBJ2-7
TGCGCCAGCAGCTTTGGGACAGGGATGAGCACTGAAGCTTTCTTT | CASSFGTGMSTEAFF | . | TRBV5-1 | TRBD1 | 15 | TRBJ1-1